This T cell receptor (beta chain) was recovered during a study of tumor-infiltrating lymphocytes in localized non-small cell lung cancer. The overall study: Some samples were collected after neoadjuvant chemotherapy; smokers, never-smokers and several histologies were included.

General study points: Tumor T-cell fraction from TCR sequencing was not associated with recurrence-free survival (p = 0.61). Available tissue quantity limited TCR sequencing to a patient subset.

This table comes from immunoSEQ multiplex PCR, and its TCRdb copy is limited to in-frame clones, with some not included. In the table there are 11,000 to 15,000 clones, roughly four fifths of which are singletons. Note on this clone: The antigen remains undetermined.

The ends lost 3 bases at V and 3 bases at J; junction bases unmatched: 5. Germline CDR1 reads SGDLS; CDR2 reads YYNGEE. The CDR3 is 16 residues long. Sequencing was done on a sample of lung tumor tissue. This clonotype was obtained from a human donor with non-small cell lung cancer. This sequence joins TRBV9 and TRBJ2-7; 14 bases align to TRBD2. The chain's CDR3 is CASSETSGGAIYEQYF. The DNA of the CDR3 is TGTGCCAGCAGCGAGACTAGCGGGGGGGCCATCTACGAGCAGTACTTC.